Listed below are T cell receptor beta chains from one sample, sequenced in a study of regulatory T cells in long-lasting Graves disease. One entry per CDR3 protein results from TCRdb running MiXCR on the multiplex PCR reads. The sample has nearly 350,000 distinct CDR3 sequences; around a fifth are singletons. The sequencing used peripheral blood mononuclear cells (PBMCs), collected when the disease was refractory, from a patient treated with antithyroid drugs. These receptors were obtained from a female donor with Graves disease. Each CDR3 is given with its conserved first and last residue. Each record gives: clone size, D gene, V gene, J gene, CDR3 DNA, CDR3 protein. A D gene is named only where the DNA matches it firmly. A clone size is listed for some rows: how often the clone was seen (once, few, many), or a class if it is expanded.

-	-	TRBV27	TRBJ2-2	TGTGCCAGCAGGCCTAGTTATAAGGGCCCGAACACCGGGGAGCTGTTTTTT	CASRPSYKGPNTGELFF
many	-	TRBV27	TRBJ1-6	TGTGCCAGCAGACCGGACGGGAGCTCCTATAATTCACCCCTCCACTTT	CASRPDGSSYNSPLHF
-	-	TRBV18	TRBJ2-3	TGTGCCAGCTCGCCTCCAGTGAAGACAGATACGCAGTATTTT	CASSPPVKTDTQYF
-	-	TRBV6-5	TRBJ1-4	TGTGCCAGCAGTTACTCCCTAGACAGACCAACTAATGAAAAACTGTTTTTT	CASSYSLDRPTNEKLFF
few	-	TRBV18	TRBJ1-2	TGTGCCAGCTCACCACCGGGGCAGTCTGGGGGCTATGGCTACACCTTC	CASSPPGQSGGYGYTF
few	TRBD1	TRBV10-3	TRBJ2-5	TGTGCCATCAGTGAAGAGGGGGCTACGGAAGGGACCCAGTACTTC	CAISEEGATEGTQYF
few	-	TRBV20-1	TRBJ1-2	TGCAGTGCTAGAGCCGACAGACAGCCTAACTATGGCTACACCTTC	CSARADRQPNYGYTF
few	TRBD1	TRBV25-1	TRBJ1-5	TGTGCCAGCAGTGCGGCAGGGGGGGCTCAGCCCCAGCATTTT	CASSAAGGAQPQHF
-	-	TRBV6-1	TRBJ1-4	TGTGCCAGCAGTGTACGGAGGGAACCAGCAACTAATGAAAAACTGTTTTTT	CASSVRREPATNEKLFF
few	-	TRBV5-1	TRBJ1-1	TGCGCCAGCAGCTTGGGGGGCAGGCTTGGGGGGTTGAACACTGAAGCTTTCTTT	CASSLGGRLGGLNTEAFF
-	TRBD2	TRBV7-2	TRBJ2-7	TGTGCCAGCAGCTCGCGACTAGCGGGGGTTTTCCACGAGCAGTACTTC	CASSSRLAGVFHEQYF
many	TRBD2	TRBV6-2/TRBV6-3	TRBJ2-4	TGTGCCAGCAGTTCGCCCCGGACTAGCCAAGCCAAAAACATTCAGTACTTC	CASSSPRTSQAKNIQYF
few	-	TRBV7-8	TRBJ2-2	TGTGCCAGCAGCTTAGCCCCAAGTGGCGGGGAGCTGTTTTTT	CASSLAPSGGELFF
-	TRBD2	TRBV4-1	TRBJ2-5	TGCGCCAGCAGCCAATTTGGGACTAAAGAGACCCAGTACTTC	CASSQFGTKETQYF
-	TRBD2	TRBV7-2	TRBJ2-5	TGTGCCAGCAGCCCCGGGGGGGCCCAACAAGAGACCCAGTACTTC	CASSPGGAQQETQYF
-	-	TRBV12-3/TRBV12-4	TRBJ2-3	TGTGCCAGCAGTCCAAGCGGAGGTAGCACAGATACGCAGTATTTT	CASSPSGGSTDTQYF
-	-	TRBV4-1	TRBJ2-5	TGCGCCAGCAGCAAAGCGGTCCAAGAGACCCAGTACTTC	CASSKAVQETQYF
-	-	TRBV12-3/TRBV12-4	TRBJ1-5	TGTGCCAGCAGTTTAGGGGACGTCTACAATCAGCCCCAGCATTTT	CASSLGDVYNQPQHF
many	-	TRBV6-9	TRBJ1-2	TGTGCCAGCAGTTACCCGGGGGCGGGTGGCTACACCTTC	CASSYPGAGGYTF
-	-	TRBV3-1	TRBJ1-6	TGTGCCAGCAGCCAAAACCGGAATTCACCCCTCCACTTT	CASSQNRNSPLHF
many	-	TRBV7-2	TRBJ2-7	TGTGCCAGCAGCTTGGTGAATGGCTTAGCGGTGGGGGCCTATGCGCAGTACTTC	CASSLVNGLAVGAYAQYF
many	TRBD1	TRBV7-2	TRBJ1-4	TGTGCCAGCAGCATTGGGACAGGGATGAAACTGTTTTTT	CASSIGTGMKLFF
few	-	TRBV28	TRBJ1-6	TGTGCCAGCAGTTTAGGGACCTCCTCCTATAATTCACCCCTCCACTTT	CASSLGTSSYNSPLHF
-	TRBD2	TRBV4-1	TRBJ2-5	TGCGCCAGCAGCCAACCTTCGACTAGCGGGAGAGAGAAGACCCAGTACTTC	CASSQPSTSGREKTQYF
few	TRBD1	TRBV2	TRBJ1-1	TGTGCCAGCAGGGACAGGATTAACACTGAAGCTTTCTTT	CASRDRINTEAFF
-	TRBD1	TRBV18	TRBJ1-1	TGTGCCAGCTCACCAAAACTTGGACAGGGGCTCACTGAAGCTTTCTTT	CASSPKLGQGLTEAFF
many	-	TRBV5-1	TRBJ1-1	TGCGCCAGCAGCTGGAGGGATGGGACTGAAGCTTTCTTT	CASSWRDGTEAFF
-	-	TRBV12-3/TRBV12-4	TRBJ1-2	TGTGCCAGCAGTACGGGCCCATATGGCTACACCTTC	CASSTGPYGYTF
-	TRBD2	TRBV5-1	TRBJ2-7	TGCGCCAGCAGCCCTGCCAGCGGGAGGTCCTACGAGCAGTACTTC	CASSPASGRSYEQYF
few	-	TRBV20-1	TRBJ2-7	TGCAGTGGTGACATAGCCTACGAGCAGTACTTC	CSGDIAYEQYF
many	TRBD1	TRBV2	TRBJ1-5	TGTGCCAGCAGTGGGACAGGGCGCAATCAGCCCCAGCATTTT	CASSGTGRNQPQHF
once	-	TRBV20-1	TRBJ1-1	TGCAGTGCTAGAGACCCCGGACGGACCATTGAAGCTTTCTTT	CSARDPGRTIEAFF
few	-	TRBV28	TRBJ1-2	TGTGCCAGCAGTTCTACGACAGGAAACTATGGCTACACCTTC	CASSSTTGNYGYTF
-	-	TRBV29-1	TRBJ2-1	TGCAGCGCGGCCGTCTACCGCAATGAGCAGTTCTTC	CSAAVYRNEQFF
-	TRBD2	TRBV11-2	TRBJ2-1	TGTGCCAGCAGCCAGATAGCGGGGGGATCCAATGAGCAGTTCTTC	CASSQIAGGSNEQFF
many	-	TRBV7-2	TRBJ2-5	TGTGCCAGCAGCTTAGACAGGACCGAGACCCAGTACTTC	CASSLDRTETQYF
few	-	TRBV9	TRBJ2-7	TGTGCCAGCAATCAGGGGTCGGGAGGCGAGCAGTACTTC	CASNQGSGGEQYF
many	-	TRBV11-2	TRBJ2-7	TGTGCCAGCAGCTCCGTCCGGAGGAGGGGACTCCACGAGCAGTACTTC	CASSSVRRRGLHEQYF
few	TRBD1	TRBV19	TRBJ1-1	TGTGCCAGTAGTATTCATCCAGGGGGCACTGAAGCTTTCTTT	CASSIHPGGTEAFF
once	TRBD1	TRBV5-1	TRBJ1-2	TGCGCCAGCAGCTTGGCAGGGGGTATCTATGGCTACACCTTC	CASSLAGGIYGYTF
-	TRBD1	TRBV4-1	TRBJ2-6	TGCGCCAGCAGCCAAGTCAGGGGGCTTACCGGGGCCAACGTCCTGACTTTC	CASSQVRGLTGANVLTF
-	TRBD1	TRBV2	TRBJ1-5	TGTGCCAGCAGTGAATCCGACAGGGCCCAGCATTTT	CASSESDRAQHF
few	TRBD2	TRBV7-3	TRBJ2-2	TGTGCCAGCAGCTTATCCTGGGGGGGAACCGGGGAGCTGTTTTTT	CASSLSWGGTGELFF
-	TRBD2	TRBV28	TRBJ2-3	TGTGCCAGCAGCCTACTTGCGGGGGTATCAGATACGCAGTATTTT	CASSLLAGVSDTQYF